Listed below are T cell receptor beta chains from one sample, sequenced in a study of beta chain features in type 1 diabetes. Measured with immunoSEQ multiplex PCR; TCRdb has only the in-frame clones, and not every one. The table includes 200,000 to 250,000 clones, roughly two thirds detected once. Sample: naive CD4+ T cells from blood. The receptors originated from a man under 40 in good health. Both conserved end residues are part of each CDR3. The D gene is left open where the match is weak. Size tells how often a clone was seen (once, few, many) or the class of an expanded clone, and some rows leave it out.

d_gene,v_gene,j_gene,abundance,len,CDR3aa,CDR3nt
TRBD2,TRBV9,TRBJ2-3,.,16,CASSVILAGSTDTQYF,TGTGCCAGCAGCGTCATACTAGCGGGAAGCACAGATACGCAGTATTTT
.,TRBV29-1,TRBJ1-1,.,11,CSVGQNTEAFF,TGCAGCGTTGGACAGAACACTGAAGCTTTCTTT
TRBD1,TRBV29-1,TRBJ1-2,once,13,CSVGSHRGLGYTF,TGCAGCGTTGGATCCCACAGGGGGCTTGGCTACACCTTC
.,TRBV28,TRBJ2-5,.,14,CASSFTRMVETQYF,TGTGCCAGCAGTTTTACCAGAATGGTGGAGACCCAGTACTTC
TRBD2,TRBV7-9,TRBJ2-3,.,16,CASSERGLALRDTQYF,TGTGCCAGCAGCGAAAGAGGACTAGCGCTTCGGGATACGCAGTATTTT
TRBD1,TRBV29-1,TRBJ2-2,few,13,CSGLTGPVGELFF,TGCAGCGGACTGACAGGGCCGGTCGGGGAGCTGTTTTTT
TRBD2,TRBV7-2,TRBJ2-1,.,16,CASSLAVTSGTNEQFF,TGTGCCAGCAGCTTAGCTGTAACTAGCGGGACTAATGAGCAGTTCTTC
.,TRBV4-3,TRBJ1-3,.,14,CASSQDLSGNTIYF,TGCGCCAGCAGCCAAGACCTCTCTGGAAACACCATATATTTT
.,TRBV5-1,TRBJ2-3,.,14,CASSSGTPTDTQYF,TGCGCCAGCAGCTCGGGGACTCCCACAGATACGCAGTATTTT
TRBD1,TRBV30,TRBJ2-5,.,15,CAWNTNQGAGETQYF,TGTGCCTGGAACACGAATCAGGGGGCTGGGGAGACCCAGTACTTC
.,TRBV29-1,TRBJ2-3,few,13,CSVSGLGTDTQYF,TGCAGCGTGTCCGGACTTGGCACAGATACGCAGTATTTT
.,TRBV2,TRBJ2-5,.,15,CASSQKGGFWETQYF,TGTGCCAGCAGCCAAAAAGGAGGCTTTTGGGAGACCCAGTACTTC
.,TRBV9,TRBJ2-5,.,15,CASSVAGRDQETQYF,TGTGCCAGCAGCGTAGCGGGGCGGGACCAAGAGACCCAGTACTTC
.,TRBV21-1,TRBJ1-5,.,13,CARLWQGNQPQHF,TGTGCCAGGTTGTGGCAGGGCAATCAGCCCCAGCATTTT
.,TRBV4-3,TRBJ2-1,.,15,CASSQDPSSYNEQFF,TGCGCCAGCAGCCAAGACCCAAGCTCCTACAATGAGCAGTTCTTC
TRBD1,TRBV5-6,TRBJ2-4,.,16,CASSIGTGTAKNIQYF,TGTGCCAGCAGCATCGGGACAGGCACGGCCAAAAACATTCAGTACTTC